The 25 T cell receptor beta chains below were found in one sample sequenced in a study of blood T cell repertoires in COVID-19. Generated by immunoSEQ multiplex PCR, the TCRdb table keeps only in-frame clones and is missing some. This repertoire shows fewer than 300,000 clones, about nine tenths found once; its top ten account for approximately 4.3%. The material sequenced was peripheral blood. All receptors come from a man in his sixties who had recovered from COVID-19.

The chain carries TRBV27 and TRBJ2-7; D gene unclear. The CDR3 is made up of 13 amino acids. Germline V gene sequence: CDR1 MNHEY, CDR2 SMNVEV (reference sequence). V was trimmed by 6 bases and J by 2 bases, leaving 11 bases between them. The CDR3 DNA reads as TGTGCCAGCAGCCTACGACGGGCCTACGAGCAGTACTTC. Protein product: CASSLRRAYEQYF.

The chain employs TRBV18 and TRBJ1-2; D uncertain. The CDR3 extends over 13 amino acids. V lost 3 bases and J 7 bases, leaving 12 bases between the germline ends. Germline loops: CDR1 KGHSH, CDR2 LQKENI. DNA of the CDR3: TGTGCCAGCTCACCCCAAGGAGCACTTGGCTACACCTTC. Translation: CASSPQGALGYTF.

The CDR3 sequence is CASSGMGGNNYGYTF. CDR3 in DNA: TGTGCCAGCAGCGGGATGGGAGGGAATAACTATGGCTACACCTTC. The rearrangement joins TRBV5-6 to TRBJ1-2, with D uncertain. This CDR3 is 15 amino acids long. Germline V lookup: CDR1 SGHDT, CDR2 YYEEEE. The V and J ends lost 4 bases and 1 base respectively, with 14 bases between them.

The chain carries TRBV11-3 and TRBJ2-7, with 12 positions matching TRBD2. This CDR3 spans 14 amino acids. CDR1 and CDR2 (germline): SGHNT, YENEEA. Trimming took 5 bases from V and 10 from J; bases not matched to a gene: 9. This CDR3 is CASSGTGTSGRQYF. DNA of the CDR3: TGTGCCAGCAGCGGGACCGGGACTAGCGGGCGACAGTACTTC. The full variable domain, in which reference TRBV11-3 and TRBJ2-7 provide the parts outside the CDR3, is EAGVVQSPRYKIIEKKQPVAFWCNPISGHNTLYWYLQNLGQGPELLIRYENEEAVDDSQLPKDRFSAERLKGVDSTLKIQPAELGDSAVYLCASSGTGTSGRQYFGPGTRLTVT.

This clone has just a few counts. The chain recombines TRBV30 with TRBJ1-6, with TRBD1 matching over 9 bases. This CDR3 contains 12 residues. J was trimmed by 10 bases and V by 8 bases; bases with no gene match: 6. Germline V gene data show CDR1 as GTSNPN and CDR2 as SVGIG (reference sequence). CDR3 bases: TGTGCCGGGACAGGGCTGGGATCACCCCTCCACTTT. It encodes CAGTGLGSPLHF.

This clone was recorded only once. The V call is TRBV19, the J call TRBJ1-2; 7 bases line up with TRBD1. Germline V gene sequence: CDR1 LNHDA, CDR2 SQIVND (reference sequence). Unmatched junction bases numbered 10, after V lost 10 bases and J lost 2 bases. This CDR3 comprises 14 residues. This CDR3 reads CATNRGSLNYGYTF. DNA of the CDR3: TGTGCCACCAACAGGGGCTCCCTAAACTATGGCTACACCTTC.

CDR3 coding DNA: TGTGCCAGCAGTGAAGGGGCCGAACGGATATCAGCTAACTATGGCTACACCTTC. This codes for CASSEGAERISANYGYTF. This chain connects TRBV6-1 to TRBJ1-2; no clear D gene. From germline, CDR1 is MNHNS and CDR2 SASEGT. This CDR3 comprises 18 residues. Trimming cost V 1 base and J 0 bases, with 18 bases left between them.

The chain recombines TRBV3-1 (or the pseudogene TRBV3-2) with TRBJ1-2; 11 nucleotides match TRBD1. Germline trimming cut 6 bases from V and 4 bases from J; bases unmatched to any gene: 4. CDR1 LGHDT and CDR2 YNNKEL come from the germline V gene (reference sequence). The CDR3 contains 14 residues. The CDR3 region has the DNA TGTGCCAGCAGTTCCGGGACAGGGGGCTATGGCTACACCTTC. It codes for CASSSGTGGYGYTF.

This clone showed up just once. This rearrangement joins TRBV19 to TRBJ2-7, with 8 nucleotides matching TRBD1. CDR3 length equals 15 residues. The germline V gene encodes CDR1 LNHDA and CDR2 SQIVND (reference sequence). After removal of 5 bases from V and 3 bases from J, the junction contained 9 bases not matched to a gene. Here the CDR3 reads CASSPRVTGVYEQYF. The DNA for the CDR3 is TGTGCCAGTAGTCCCCGGGTGACAGGGGTCTACGAGCAGTACTTC.

CDR3 protein: CAISTGQGATEAFF. CDR3 nucleotide sequence: TGTGCCATCAGTACCGGACAGGGCGCCACTGAAGCTTTCTTT. The J gene is TRBJ1-1, the V gene TRBV10-3, with 8 bases aligning to TRBD1. The CDR3 totals 14 residues. J gave up 4 bases and V 5 bases, and 6 bases lay outside the gene matches. Germline CDR1 ENHRY, CDR2 SYGVKD.

This clone occurred a few times. The chain combines TRBV5-1 with TRBJ2-1; D might be TRBD1 (6 bases). CDR1 and CDR2 from the germline V gene are SGHRS and YFSETQ. CDR3 length equals 14 residues. The V end lost 1 base, the J end lost 2 bases, and 7 bases lay between the germline ends. This CDR3 is CASSLTGTYNEQFF. DNA for the CDR3: TGCGCCAGCAGCTTGACAGGGACCTACAATGAGCAGTTCTTC.

V gene TRBV27 combines with J gene TRBJ1-5; the D gene is possibly TRBD1 (5 bases). In germline, CDR1 is MNHEY, CDR2 SMNVEV (reference sequence). This CDR3 has 15 residues. Trimming cost V 3 bases and J 2 bases, with 11 bases left between them. CDR3 protein: CASSLEGVRNQPQHF. The CDR3 nucleotides read TGTGCCAGCAGTTTGGAAGGGGTGCGCAATCAGCCCCAGCATTTT.

The J gene is TRBJ2-2, the V gene TRBV1; TRBD2 is the table's D call, not checked against the DNA. TRBV1 is recorded as a pseudogene. This CDR3 is 15 amino acids long. For the CDR3, the DNA is TGCACCAGCAGCCAAGACCTTAGGCGGCGGGGGGAGCTGTTTTTT. This encodes CTSSQDLRRRGELFF.

The chain links TRBV12-3 or TRBV12-4 to TRBJ1-1; TRBD1 matches at 9 bases. This CDR3 has 12 residues. V lost 2 bases and J lost 10; bases outside the gene matches: 2. CDR3 bases: TGTGCCAGCAGTTTATTGGACAGGGGAGCTTTCTTT. This translates into CASSLLDRGAFF.

The chain combines TRBV6-5 with TRBJ1-1; no firm D call. Germline CDR1 MNHEY, CDR2 SVGAGI. The ends were cut back, 6 bases at V and 2 bases at J, with 13 bases in the middle. The CDR3 loop spans 14 amino acids. The DNA of the CDR3 is TGTGCCAGCAGCCACCCGGCGGGAAACACTGAAGCTTTCTTT. Translating it yields CASSHPAGNTEAFF.

The chain carries TRBV9 and TRBJ1-2; TRBD1 might be the D (6 bases). Germline assignment: CDR1 SGDLS and CDR2 YYNGEE. Between the trimmed V and J ends, which lost 5 bases and 2 bases, there was a span of 13 bases. The CDR3 sequence is 14 residues long. The DNA for the CDR3 is TGTGCCAGCAGGGGTAGACAGGACAACTATGGCTACACCTTC. This gives the protein CASRGRQDNYGYTF.

The chain links TRBV18 to TRBJ1-3; TRBD1 might be the D (5 bases). In germline, CDR1 is KGHSH, CDR2 LQKENI. Trimming took off 3 bases at V and 2 bases at J, with 11 bases between the two ends. The CDR3 is 15 residues long. CDR3 sequence: CASSPFSGAGNTIYF. In nucleotides, the CDR3 is TGTGCCAGCTCACCTTTTTCGGGGGCTGGAAACACCATATATTTT.

The chain joins TRBV7-9 to TRBJ2-1, with TRBD2 matching over 10 bases. The V segment lost 7 bases and the J segment 3 bases; nucleotides outside the gene matches: 6. Looked up from germline, CDR1 is SEHNR and CDR2 is FQNEAQ (reference sequence). This CDR3 is 15 amino acids long. The CDR3, as DNA: TGTGCCAGCATTTTACTAGCGGGGATCTACAATGAGCAGTTCTTC. It is translated as CASILLAGIYNEQFF. The entire variable domain, with the rest obtained from reference TRBV7-9 and TRBJ2-1, is as follows: DTGVSQNPRHKITKRGQNVTFRCDPISEHNRLYWYRQTLGQGPEFLTYFQNEAQLEKSRLLSDRFSAERPKGSFSTLEIQRTEQGDSAMYLCASILLAGIYNEQFFGPGTRLTVL.

This chain joins TRBV21-1 and TRBJ1-2; the D call TRBD1 from the table was never checked on the DNA. TRBV21-1 is an annotated pseudogene. This CDR3 has 17 amino acids. Written as DNA, the CDR3 is TGTGCCAGCAGCAAAGCCCGCTTCACAGGCTCTAACTATGGCTACACCTTC. Amino acids: CASSKARFTGSNYGYTF.

DNA of the CDR3: TGTGCCAGCAGTTCAGGGATTCACATTCAGTACTTC. It yields the protein CASSSGIHIQYF. The rearrangement uses TRBV12-3 or TRBV12-4 and TRBJ2-4; tentative D call: TRBD1 (5 bases). This CDR3 is built from 12 residues. Trimming removed 4 bases at V and 8 bases at J, with 9 bases between.

This clone was observed a handful of times. V is TRBV11-2 and J is TRBJ1-1; D is unclear. The CDR3 has 14 residues. Deletions cut 2 bases from V and 2 bases from J, with 9 bases between. Germline CDR1 SGHAT, CDR2 FQNNGV. In nucleotides, the CDR3 is TGTGCCAGCAGCTTAATGGGCGATAACACTGAAGCTTTCTTT. It specifies CASSLMGDNTEAFF.

V gene TRBV6-5 combines with J gene TRBJ2-2, with a weak D call TRBD2 (6 bases). Germline V gene lookup returns CDR1 MNHEY and CDR2 SVGAGI. The CDR3 sequence is 14 residues long. V was clipped by 6 bases and J by 3 bases, with 11 bases between them. The CDR3 loop reads CASSSPGDTGELFF. The CDR3 coding sequence is TGTGCCAGCAGCTCGCCGGGGGACACCGGGGAGCTGTTTTTT.

The V and J genes are TRBV4-2 and TRBJ2-7, with 8 bases matching TRBD1. After removal of 2 bases from V and 2 bases from J, the junction contained 8 bases not matched to a gene. Germline CDR1 and CDR2: LGHNA and YNFKEQ. This CDR3 has 16 residues. Here the CDR3 DNA reads TGTGCCAGCAGCCAAACCCGGACAGGGCTTACCTACGAGCAGTACTTC. It yields the protein CASSQTRTGLTYEQYF.

This chain links TRBV5-8 with TRBJ2-1, with D maybe TRBD2 (6 bases). Germline V CDR1 and CDR2: SGHTS, YDEGEE. Trimming removed 2 bases from V and 1 base from J, with 10 bases in between. The CDR3 length is 15 residues. The CDR3 sequence is CASSLLRGSYNEQFF. The CDR3 nucleotides read TGTGCCAGCAGCTTACTTCGGGGGTCCTACAATGAGCAGTTCTTC.

V usage is TRBV9 and J usage is TRBJ1-6, with 8 bases aligning to TRBD1. V gave up 3 bases and J gave up 14 bases; unmatched junction bases: 4. Germline V gene sequence: CDR1 SGDLS, CDR2 YYNGEE. The CDR3 length is 12 residues. The chain's CDR3 is CASSADRVSLHF. CDR3 nucleotide sequence: TGTGCCAGCAGCGCGGACAGGGTTTCCCTCCACTTT. Looking up the rest from reference TRBV9 and TRBJ1-6 gives the full variable domain: DSGVTQTPKHLITATGQRVTLRCSPRSGDLSVYWYQQSLDQGLQFLIQYYNGEERAKGNILERFSAQQFPDLHSELNLSSLELGDSALYFCASSADRVSLHFGNGTRLTVT.